This T cell receptor beta chain stems from a study of blood T cell repertoires in COVID-19. Study information: Sources were T cells, B-cell-depleted T cells, or PBMCs; the material itself was cDNA or gDNA.

The germline V gene encodes CDR1 SNHLY and CDR2 FYNNEI. The CDR3 is 14 residues long. Trimming pared 2 bases from V and 1 base from J, leaving 8 bases between. In the study's own analysis: Scientists estimated how many nucleated cells there were by amplifying reference gene primers. Produced via immunoSEQ multiplex PCR; TCRdb's table is partial and in-frame only. Clone size and the V and J calls come from that table; the DNA yielded D and trimming. The data contain over 130,000 clones, around 78% of them seen just once; the ten biggest clones take up 4.5%. Material for sequencing was peripheral blood. V is TRBV2 and J is TRBJ2-5, with D maybe TRBD1 (6 bases). The receptor comes from a woman of 80 years or more with active or convalescent COVID-19. CDR3 protein: CASSERGTQETQYF. The CDR3 nucleotides are TGTGCCAGCAGTGAAAGGGGGACCCAAGAGACCCAGTACTTC.